The present entry profiles one TCR beta chain with its context. What it binds is not known. The primer mix had 60 Vbeta and 13 Jbeta primers. Some clones are missing from TCRdb's copy, which holds only in-frame ones; the method was immunoSEQ multiplex PCR. The sample has 90,000 to 120,000 clones, 65% to 85% seen once. The data stem from a study of cytomegalovirus exposure and HLA in healthy donors. V gave up 3 bases and J gave up 0 bases, with 14 bases separating them. This CDR3 has 16 residues. Germline-derived CDR1 and CDR2 are LNHDA and SQIVND (reference sequence). Nominally healthy donors were sampled, though unrecorded immune exposures were likely. Study-level points and caveats: High specificity and sensitivity for cytomegalovirus status were reported for the classifier. The study labeled 170 or so TCR beta chains cytomegalovirus-associated.

The sequenced sample consisted of PBMCs. The chain joins TRBV19 to TRBJ1-1; D is ambiguous. This clonotype originated in a man in his late teens or twenties in good health and CMV-seronegative. The CDR3 nucleotides read TGTGCCAGTAGTATGATAGGGAGCGCCATGAACACTGAAGCTTTCTTT. It encodes CASSMIGSAMNTEAFF. The variable domain in full, with the rest retrieved from reference TRBV19 and TRBJ1-1, is DGGITQSPKYLFRKEGQNVTLSCEQNLNHDAMYWYRQDPGQGLRLIYYSQIVNDFQKGDIAEGYSVSREKKESFPLTVTSAQKNPTAFYLCASSMIGSAMNTEAFFGQGTRLTVV.